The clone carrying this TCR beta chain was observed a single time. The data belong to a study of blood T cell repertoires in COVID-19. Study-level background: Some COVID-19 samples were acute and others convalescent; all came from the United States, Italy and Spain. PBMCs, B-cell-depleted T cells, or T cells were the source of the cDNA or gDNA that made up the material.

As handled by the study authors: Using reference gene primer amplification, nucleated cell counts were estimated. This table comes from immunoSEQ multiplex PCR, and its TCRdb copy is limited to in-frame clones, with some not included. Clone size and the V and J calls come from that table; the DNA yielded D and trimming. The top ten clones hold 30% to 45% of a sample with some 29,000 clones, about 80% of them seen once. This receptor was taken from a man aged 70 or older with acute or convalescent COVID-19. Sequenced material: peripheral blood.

The CDR3 DNA reads as TGTGCCAGCAGCTCGCGTCAGGGGCAAGCCGGGGAGCTGTTTTTT. Translating gives CASSSRQGQAGELFF. V is TRBV7-3 and J is TRBJ2-2, with TRBD1 as a possible D gene (6 bases). In germline, CDR1 is SGHTA, CDR2 FQGTGA. V lost 4 bases and J 6 bases, leaving 15 bases between the germline ends. The CDR3 totals 15 residues.